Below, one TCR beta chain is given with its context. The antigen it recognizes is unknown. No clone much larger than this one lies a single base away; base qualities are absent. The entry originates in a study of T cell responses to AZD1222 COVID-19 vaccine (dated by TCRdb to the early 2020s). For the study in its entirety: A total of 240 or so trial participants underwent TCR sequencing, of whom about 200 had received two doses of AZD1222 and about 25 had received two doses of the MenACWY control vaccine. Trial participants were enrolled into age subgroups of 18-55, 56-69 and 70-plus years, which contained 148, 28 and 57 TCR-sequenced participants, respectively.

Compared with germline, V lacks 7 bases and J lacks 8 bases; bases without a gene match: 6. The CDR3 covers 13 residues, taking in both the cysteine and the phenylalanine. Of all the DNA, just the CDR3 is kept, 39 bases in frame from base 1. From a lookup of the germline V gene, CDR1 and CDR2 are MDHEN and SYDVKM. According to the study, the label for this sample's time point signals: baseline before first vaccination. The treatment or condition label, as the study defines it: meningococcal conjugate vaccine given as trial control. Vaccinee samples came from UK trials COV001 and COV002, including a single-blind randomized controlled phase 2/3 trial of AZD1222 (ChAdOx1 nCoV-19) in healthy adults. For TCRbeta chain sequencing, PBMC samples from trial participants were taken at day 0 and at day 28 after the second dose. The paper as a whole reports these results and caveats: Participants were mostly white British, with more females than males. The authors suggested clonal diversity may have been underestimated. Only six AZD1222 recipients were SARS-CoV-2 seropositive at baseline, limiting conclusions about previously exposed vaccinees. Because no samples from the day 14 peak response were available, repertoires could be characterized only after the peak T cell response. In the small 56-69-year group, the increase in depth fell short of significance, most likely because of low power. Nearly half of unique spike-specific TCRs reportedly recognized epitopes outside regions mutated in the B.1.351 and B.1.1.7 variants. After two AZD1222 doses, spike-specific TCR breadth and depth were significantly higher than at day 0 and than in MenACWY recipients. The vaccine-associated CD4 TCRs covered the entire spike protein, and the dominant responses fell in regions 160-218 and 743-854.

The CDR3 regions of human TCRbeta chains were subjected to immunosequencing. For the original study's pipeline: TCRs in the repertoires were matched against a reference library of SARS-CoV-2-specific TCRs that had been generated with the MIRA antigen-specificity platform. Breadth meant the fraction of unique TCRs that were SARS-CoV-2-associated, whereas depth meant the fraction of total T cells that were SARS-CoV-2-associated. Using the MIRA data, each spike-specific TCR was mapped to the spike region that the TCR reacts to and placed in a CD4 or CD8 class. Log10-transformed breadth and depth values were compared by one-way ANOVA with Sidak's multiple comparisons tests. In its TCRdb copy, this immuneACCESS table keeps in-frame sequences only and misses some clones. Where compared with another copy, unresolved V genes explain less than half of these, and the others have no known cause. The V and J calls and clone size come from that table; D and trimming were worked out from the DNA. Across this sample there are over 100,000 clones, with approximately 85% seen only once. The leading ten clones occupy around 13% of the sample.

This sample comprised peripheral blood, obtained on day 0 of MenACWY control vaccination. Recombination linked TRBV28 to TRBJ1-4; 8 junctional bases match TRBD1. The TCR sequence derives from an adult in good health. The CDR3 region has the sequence CASTRGQREKLFF. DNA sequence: TGTGCCAGCACCAGGGGGCAGCGAGAAAAACTGTTTTTT.